This TCR beta chain came from a study of blood T cell repertoires in COVID-19. The authors' processing: For nucleated cells, counts were estimated from reference gene primer amplification. Some clones are missing from TCRdb's copy, which holds only in-frame ones; the method was immunoSEQ multiplex PCR. For V, J and clone size, that table is used; D and trimming come from the DNA. The sample shows nearly 200,000 clones, roughly 88% of them seen only once. The CDR3 extends over 14 amino acids. Germline-derived CDR1 and CDR2 are MNHNS and SASEGT. V shed 3 bases and J shed 0 bases, with 8 bases lying between them.

Sequenced input: peripheral blood. This chain links TRBV6-1 with TRBJ1-2; possibly TRBD1 for D (6 bases). The clonotype was recovered from a woman in her forties who had recovered from COVID-19. CDR3 DNA sequence: TGTGCCAGCAGTGAGACAGGAGCTAACTATGGCTACACCTTC. Protein sequence: CASSETGANYGYTF.